One sample yielded the 13 T cell receptor beta chains listed below, sequenced in a study of neoadjuvant anti-PD-1 for oral cavity cancer. Data came from immunoSEQ multiplex PCR; TCRdb stores just in-frame clones and leaves some out. The sample has fewer than 10,000 clones, less than 70% seen once. Time point in this sample: after neoadjuvant nivolumab, at surgical resection. The sample in question was PBMCs, obtained after nivolumab (anti-PD-1) treatment. The receptor source for this set is a person between 40 and 85 years old with oral cavity squamous cell carcinoma.

This chain connects TRBV5-1 to TRBJ2-7; TRBD1 agrees at 7 bases. There are 14 residues in the CDR3. Germline loops: CDR1 SGHRS, CDR2 YFSETQ. The V gene end was trimmed by 4 bases and the J gene end by 3 bases; junction bases not matched to a gene: 7. CDR3 amino acids: CASSKTQGNYEQYF. The CDR3 DNA sequence: TGCGCCAGCAGCAAAACACAGGGGAACTACGAGCAGTACTTC.

This chain uses TRBV5-1 with TRBJ1-4; the D gene is possibly TRBD1 (6 bases). Germline V lookup: CDR1 SGHRS, CDR2 YFSETQ. The ends were cut back, 0 bases at V and 8 bases at J, with 17 bases in the middle. The CDR3 consists of 16 residues. The CDR3 region is CASSLELGAREEKLFF. DNA of the CDR3: TGCGCCAGCAGCTTGGAGCTGGGGGCGCGAGAGGAAAAACTGTTTTTT.

V and J are TRBV7-9 and TRBJ1-1; D gene uncertain. The CDR3 is made up of 13 amino acids. Looked up from germline, CDR1 is SEHNR and CDR2 is FQNEAQ (reference sequence). V lost 4 bases, J lost 10 bases, and 16 bases lay in between. CDR3 amino acids: CASSSDPRLVAFF. For the CDR3, the DNA is TGTGCCAGCAGCTCGGACCCACGGCTTGTAGCTTTCTTT.

The J gene is TRBJ1-3, the V gene TRBV7-9; D perhaps matches TRBD1 (5 bases). V lost 9 bases and J lost 2, with 11 bases in between. The germline gives CDR1 SEHNR, CDR2 FQNEAQ (reference sequence). CDR3 size: 13 residues. Written as DNA, the CDR3 is TGTGCCAGTTCGACAGCCACTGGAAACACCATATATTTT. It translates to CASSTATGNTIYF.

This clone has a handful of counts. J is TRBJ1-2 and V is TRBV19; D gene unclear. V was trimmed by 3 bases and J by 7 bases, leaving 9 bases between them. This CDR3 spans 12 amino acids. Germline assignment: CDR1 LNHDA and CDR2 SQIVND (reference sequence). The CDR3 nucleotides are TGTGCCAGTAGTATGCTGGGCCTTGGCTACACCTTC. This codes for CASSMLGLGYTF.

The chain employs TRBV2 and TRBJ1-5, with no clear D. The ends were cut back, 7 bases at V and 4 bases at J, with 11 bases in the middle. Germline CDR1 is SNHLY and CDR2 is FYNNEI. This CDR3 region has 13 residues. The DNA of the CDR3 is TGTGCCAGCACCCCTACTAGGAATCAGCCCCAGCATTTT. It yields the protein CASTPTRNQPQHF.

The rearrangement links TRBV4-2 to TRBJ1-3; the D gene is possibly TRBD1 (5 bases). Germline CDR1 LGHNA, CDR2 YNFKEQ. This CDR3 is built from 19 residues. V was pared by 0 bases and J by 2 bases, with 20 bases between. The CDR3 sequence is CASSQDPYGDFGAGNTIYF. The DNA for the CDR3 is TGTGCCAGCAGCCAAGATCCCTACGGGGACTTCGGAGCTGGAAACACCATATATTTT.

The chain recombines TRBV5-6 with TRBJ1-1; tentative D call: TRBD1 (6 bases). Trimming left V 2 bases short and J 3 bases short, with 14 bases between. In germline, CDR1 is SGHDT, CDR2 YYEEEE. This CDR3 is 15 amino acids long. The CDR3 nucleotides are TGTGCCAGCAGCTTCCTGGGTGAGGGGGACACTGAAGCTTTCTTT. This gives the protein CASSFLGEGDTEAFF. Together with reference TRBV5-6 and TRBJ1-1, the CDR3 gives the full variable domain: DAGVTQSPTHLIKTRGQQVTLRCSPKSGHDTVSWYQQALGQGPQFIFQYYEEEERQRGNFPDRFSGHQFPNYSSELNVNALLLGDSALYLCASSFLGEGDTEAFFGQGTRLTVV.

V is TRBV27 and J is TRBJ1-1; no reliable D call. Per germline, CDR1 MNHEY and CDR2 SMNVEV (reference sequence). The V and J ends lost 2 bases and 0 bases respectively, with 10 bases between them. The CDR3 is made up of 15 amino acids. For the CDR3, the DNA is TGTGCCAGCAGTTTAGATTGGGCCGTGAACACTGAAGCTTTCTTT. Its translation: CASSLDWAVNTEAFF.

The chain links TRBV6-1 to TRBJ1-5, with a weak D call TRBD1 (5 bases). Germline V gene data show CDR1 as MNHNS and CDR2 as SASEGT. Trimming cost V 0 bases and J 4 bases, with 25 bases left between them. This CDR3 comprises 20 residues. CDR3 sequence: CASSEAWGYRSLGFNQPQHF. As DNA, the CDR3 is TGTGCCAGCAGTGAAGCGTGGGGCTACAGATCTCTGGGATTTAATCAGCCCCAGCATTTT.

CDR3: CASSSLGNEQFF. Written as DNA, the CDR3 is TGTGCCAGCAGCTCCCTGGGAAATGAGCAGTTCTTC. This sequence joins TRBV7-9 and TRBJ2-1; no clear D. Germline V gives CDR1 SEHNR, CDR2 FQNEAQ (reference sequence). V lost 4 bases to trimming and J lost 7 bases, with 8 bases between them. CDR3 length: 12 amino acids.

This clone came up once. The chain uses TRBV15 and TRBJ1-4, with a tentative D call TRBD1 (6 bases). The CDR3 is made up of 15 amino acids. Germline assignment: CDR1 LNHNV and CDR2 YYDKDF (reference sequence). V lost 9 bases and J lost 4, with 18 bases in between. Written as DNA, the CDR3 is TGTGCCACAGCAGGACAGCCAGCTTATAATGAAAAACTGTTTTTT. Protein: CATAGQPAYNEKLFF.

Only one count was recorded for this clone. This sequence joins TRBV7-8 and TRBJ2-7; TRBD1 matches at 12 bases. CDR3 length equals 16 residues. Germline assignment: CDR1 SGHVS and CDR2 FQNEAQ. Trimming removed 4 bases from V and 4 bases from J; junction bases left unmatched: 8. CDR3 protein: CASSYPGTGGGYEQYF. The CDR3 DNA sequence: TGTGCCAGCAGCTACCCCGGGACAGGGGGCGGTTACGAGCAGTACTTC.